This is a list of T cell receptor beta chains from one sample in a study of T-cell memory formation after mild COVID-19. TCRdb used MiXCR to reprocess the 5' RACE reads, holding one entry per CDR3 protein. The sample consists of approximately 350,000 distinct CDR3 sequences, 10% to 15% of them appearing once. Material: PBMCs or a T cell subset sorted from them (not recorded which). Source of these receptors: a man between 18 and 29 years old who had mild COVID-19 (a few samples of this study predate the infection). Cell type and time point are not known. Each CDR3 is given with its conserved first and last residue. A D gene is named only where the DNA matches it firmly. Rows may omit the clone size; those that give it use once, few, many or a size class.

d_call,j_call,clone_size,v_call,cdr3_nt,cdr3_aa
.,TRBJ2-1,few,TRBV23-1,TGCGCCAGCAGTCAAGAGGGGTTCCTCTACAATGAGCAGTTCTTC,CASSQEGFLYNEQFF
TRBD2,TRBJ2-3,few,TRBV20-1,TGCAGTGCTAGAGCGACTAGCGAGAGCACAGATACGCAGTATTTT,CSARATSESTDTQYF
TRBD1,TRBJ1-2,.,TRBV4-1,TGCGCCAGCAGCCAAGAGGCAGGGGGTTCTAACTATGGCTACACCTTC,CASSQEAGGSNYGYTF
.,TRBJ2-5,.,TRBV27,TGTGCCAGCAGTCCAAATCCGGAACAGCCTCGGGAGACCCAGTACTTC,CASSPNPEQPRETQYF
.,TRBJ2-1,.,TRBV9,TGTGCCAGCAGCCCCCAAGGGGGGCCGGAGAATGAGCAGTTCTTC,CASSPQGGPENEQFF
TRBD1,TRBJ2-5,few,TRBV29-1,TGCAGCGTTGAAGTCGGGTGGACAGGGGAGAGGACCCAGTACTTC,CSVEVGWTGERTQYF
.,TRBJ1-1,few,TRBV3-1,TGTGCCAGCAGCCAAGATAGGGTAGAGAACACTGAAGCTTTCTTT,CASSQDRVENTEAFF
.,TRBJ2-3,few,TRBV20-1,TGCAGTGCCCAAGGAGGAATTTCCACAGATACGCAGTATTTT,CSAQGGISTDTQYF
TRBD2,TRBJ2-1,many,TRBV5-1,TGCGCCAGCAGCTCCTACCCAGGGTTCGGGAGGGATGAGCAGTTCTTC,CASSSYPGFGRDEQFF
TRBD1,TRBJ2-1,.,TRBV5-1,TGCGCCAGCAGGACAGGGAACAGGAATGAGCAGTTCTTC,CASRTGNRNEQFF
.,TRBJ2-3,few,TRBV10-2,TGCGCCAGCAGTGAGAAGGGGGGTCGGGATACGCAGTATTTT,CASSEKGGRDTQYF
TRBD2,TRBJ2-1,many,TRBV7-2,TGTGCCAGCAGAGAAACACCCAGCGGGGGGATCAATGAGCAGTTCTTC,CASRETPSGGINEQFF
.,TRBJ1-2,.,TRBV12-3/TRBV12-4,TGTGCCAGCAGCCGGGGGTGGGACTATGGCTACACCTTC,CASSRGWDYGYTF
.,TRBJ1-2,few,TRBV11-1,TGTGCCAGCAGCCGAGGGGAAACCTATGGCTACACCTTC,CASSRGETYGYTF
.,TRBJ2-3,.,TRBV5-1,TGCGCCAGCAGCTTGGGGGGCCCGAATACGCAGTATTTT,CASSLGGPNTQYF
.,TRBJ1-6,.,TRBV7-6,TGTGCCAGCAGCTTAGCGCAGGGACATCATAATTCACCCCTCCACTTT,CASSLAQGHHNSPLHF
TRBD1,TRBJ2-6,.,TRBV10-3,TGTGCCTCGAGACAGGGCATGTATGGGGCCAACGTCCTGACTTTC,CASRQGMYGANVLTF
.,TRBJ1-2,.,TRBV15,TGTGCCACCAGCAGAGATCAATCGGCTAACTATGGCTACACCTTC,CATSRDQSANYGYTF
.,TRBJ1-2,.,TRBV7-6,TGTGCCAGCAGCTTAGGTTCAGGGGACTATGGCTACACCTTC,CASSLGSGDYGYTF
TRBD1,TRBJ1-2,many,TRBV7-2,TGTGCCAGCAGCCTCGACAGGGTTGGTGGCTACACCTTC,CASSLDRVGGYTF
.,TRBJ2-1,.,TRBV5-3,TGTGCCAGAAGCTTGGTTCACCCTTCGGAGTCCTACAATGAGCAGTTCTTC,CARSLVHPSESYNEQFF
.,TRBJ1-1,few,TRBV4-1,TGCGCCAGCAGCCAAGACGCAGGGGAATACACTGAAGCTTTCTTT,CASSQDAGEYTEAFF
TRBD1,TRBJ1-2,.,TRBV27,TGTGCCAGCAGACCCGGGACAGGGGGCGCAGGATTTTATGGCTACACCTTC,CASRPGTGGAGFYGYTF
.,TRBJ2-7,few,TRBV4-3,TGCGCCAGCAGCCCTGGGTCCGGCCCCTACGAGCAGTACTTC,CASSPGSGPYEQYF
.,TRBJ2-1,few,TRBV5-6,TGTGCCAGCAGCTTGGATCCCCCTGAGCAGTTCTTC,CASSLDPPEQFF
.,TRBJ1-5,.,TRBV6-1,TGTGCCAGCAGCCGCGCGGGGCCGTATAGCAATCAGCCCCAGCATTTT,CASSRAGPYSNQPQHF
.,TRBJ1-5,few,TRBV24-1,TGTGCCACCAGTGATTTTGGGCGAGATCAGCCCCAGCATTTT,CATSDFGRDQPQHF
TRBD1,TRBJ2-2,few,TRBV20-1,TGCAGTGCTAGAGATCAGGGGGACACCGGGGAGCTGTTTTTT,CSARDQGDTGELFF
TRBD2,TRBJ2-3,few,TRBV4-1,TGCGCAGCGGGGGGGGTGGCTAGCACAGATACGCAGTATTTT,CAAGGVASTDTQYF
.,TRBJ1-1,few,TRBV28,TGTGCCAGCAGTTTATTGGGGGGCGTTGGGGACACTGAAGCTTTCTTT,CASSLLGGVGDTEAFF
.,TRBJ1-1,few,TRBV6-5,TGTGCCAGCAGTTACGAGGGCGGTAACACTGAAGCTTTCTTT,CASSYEGGNTEAFF
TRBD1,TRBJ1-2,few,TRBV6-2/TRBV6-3,TGTGCCAGCAGTTACCCAGGACAGGGAATATATGGCTACACCTTC,CASSYPGQGIYGYTF
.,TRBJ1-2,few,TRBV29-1,TGCAGCGCCGAGGCCAATAACTATGGCTACACCTTC,CSAEANNYGYTF
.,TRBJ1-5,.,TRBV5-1,TGCGCCAGCAGCTTCGAGGGGGGCGTCCAGCCCCAGCATTTT,CASSFEGGVQPQHF
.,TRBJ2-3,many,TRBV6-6,TGTGCCAGCATTCCCGGATCGCCAGATACGCAGTATTTT,CASIPGSPDTQYF
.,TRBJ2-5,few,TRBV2,TGTGCCAGCGGGGACCTTCAGCAGACCCAGTACTTC,CASGDLQQTQYF
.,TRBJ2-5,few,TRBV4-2,TGTGCCAGCAGCCAAGAAGAACGGGGGCCCCAAGAGACCCAGTACTTC,CASSQEERGPQETQYF
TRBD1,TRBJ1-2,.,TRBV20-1,TGCAGTGCTAAAGGGACAGGGGGCAACTATGGCTACACCTTC,CSAKGTGGNYGYTF
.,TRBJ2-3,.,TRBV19,TGTGCCAGTGGGGGGTCATACACAGATACGCAGTATTTT,CASGGSYTDTQYF
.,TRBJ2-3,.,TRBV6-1,TGTGCCAGCAGTGTGGGGGCGGGGAAGCCCACAGATACGCAGTATTTT,CASSVGAGKPTDTQYF
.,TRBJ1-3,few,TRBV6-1,TGTGCCAGCAGTGAAGAGGGCAGATCTGGAAACACCATATATTTT,CASSEEGRSGNTIYF
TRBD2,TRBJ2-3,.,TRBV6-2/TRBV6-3,TGTGCCAGCAGTTACTCCTCGGGAACAGAGGGAGGGGAAAGGAATACGCAGTATTTT,CASSYSSGTEGGERNTQYF
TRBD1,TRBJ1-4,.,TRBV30,TGTGCCTGGAGTGGTTTACAGGGGGCGTATGAAAAACTGTTTTTT,CAWSGLQGAYEKLFF
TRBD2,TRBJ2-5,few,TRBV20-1,TGCAGTGCTAGAGATGCTAGCGGGTCGGGGACCCAGTACTTC,CSARDASGSGTQYF
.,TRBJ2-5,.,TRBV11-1,TGTGCCAGCAGCTTTGCGGGCCGGGAGACCCAGTACTTC,CASSFAGRETQYF
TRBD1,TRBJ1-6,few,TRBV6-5,TGTGCCAGCAGTCCGACAGGGAGGTTAGGCTCCTATAATTCACCCCTCCACTTT,CASSPTGRLGSYNSPLHF
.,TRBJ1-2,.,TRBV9,TGTGCCAGCAGCACCCCGGGGCAGTTCTATGGCTACACCTTC,CASSTPGQFYGYTF
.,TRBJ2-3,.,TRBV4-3,TGCGCCAGCAGCCAAGGAGGGGACTGGAACACAGATACGCAGTATTTT,CASSQGGDWNTDTQYF
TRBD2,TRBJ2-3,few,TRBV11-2,TGTGCCAGCAGCTTAGTGGCTAGCGGGGGGGCGGAGGATACGCAGTATTTT,CASSLVASGGAEDTQYF
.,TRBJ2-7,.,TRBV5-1,TGCGCCAGCAGCTTGAATGCCGAGCAGTACTTC,CASSLNAEQYF
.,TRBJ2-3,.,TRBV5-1,TGCGCCAGCAGCTTCGGCCGGGGGTTCACAGATACGCAGTATTTT,CASSFGRGFTDTQYF
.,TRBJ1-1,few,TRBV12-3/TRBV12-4,TGTGCCAGCAGAGACAGGTCTGAAGCTTTCTTT,CASRDRSEAFF
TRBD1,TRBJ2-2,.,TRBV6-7,TGTGCCAGCAGTTACCCCCTCCGTACAGGGGCGAACACCGGGGAGCTGTTTTTT,CASSYPLRTGANTGELFF
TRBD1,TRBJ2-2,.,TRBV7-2,TGTGCCAGCAGCTTTGGACAGGGAATCCTCGGGGAGCTGTTTTTT,CASSFGQGILGELFF
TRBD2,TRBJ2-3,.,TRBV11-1,TGTGCCAGCAGCTTAGCTCCTAGCGGGTTTGATACGCAGTATTTT,CASSLAPSGFDTQYF